Listed here is a single T cell receptor (beta chain). Its antigen is undetermined. This sample is drawn from a study of cytomegalovirus exposure and HLA in healthy donors. Regarding the study as a whole: In vitro data verified three CMV-associated chains as specific for CMV antigens. Cytomegalovirus status was reportedly diagnosed by the classifier with high sensitivity and specificity. A later analysis revealed that TCR association rates differed between HLA loci, peaking at DRB1 and bottoming out at HLA-C. Several of the most significant clusters appeared, in a later analysis, to be linked to common viral pathogens.

It was with 60 Vbeta and 13 Jbeta primers that the PCR ran. Profiling relied on immunoSEQ multiplex PCR, and the TCRdb table lists in-frame clones only, not all of them. This table has about 250,000 clones, about 90% appearing once. The sequence derives from a girl aged 2 to 9 in good health and CMV-seronegative. Sequencing was performed on PBMCs.

The CDR3 DNA reads as TGTGCCAGCAGCTTAAGGGTGGACAGGGCCGCTGAGCAGTTCTTC. It specifies CASSLRVDRAAEQFF. V and J are TRBV7-9 and TRBJ2-1, with 8 bases lining up with TRBD1. Per germline, CDR1 SEHNR and CDR2 FQNEAQ (reference sequence). CDR3 length: 15 residues. Trimming took 2 bases from V and 9 from J; bases not matched to a gene: 9.